Below are 26 T cell receptor beta chains sequenced from a single sample in a study of T-cell memory formation after mild COVID-19. TCRdb ran MiXCR on the 5' RACE reads and lists one entry per CDR3 protein. The data show hundreds of thousands of distinct CDR3 sequences, with more than 15% seen just once and about a fifth held by the top ten. The sample taken for sequencing was PBMCs or a T cell subset sorted from them (not recorded which). The receptors derive from a man between 18 and 29 years old who had mild COVID-19 (a few samples of this study predate the infection). Cell type and time point are not known.

The DNA of the CDR3 is TGTGCCAGCACCCCGTACGGACAGTATCTTCTGCCCCAGCATTTT. Protein product: CASTPYGQYLLPQHF. V is TRBV7-2 and J is TRBJ1-5; TRBD1 might be the D (6 bases). With 7 bases removed from V and 9 bases from J, the gap between germline ends came to 22 bases. CDR1 is SGHTA, CDR2 FQGNSA, per germline. This CDR3 spans 15 amino acids. The entire variable domain, with the rest obtained from reference TRBV7-2 and TRBJ1-5, is as follows: GAGVSQSPSNKVTEKGKDVELRCDPISGHTALYWYRQSLGQGLEFLIYFQGNSAPDKSGLPSDRFSAERTGGSVSTLTIQRTQQEDSAVYLCASTPYGQYLLPQHFGDGTRLSIL.

This chain joins TRBV2 and TRBJ1-2, with D perhaps matching TRBD1 (6 bases). The CDR3 contains 13 residues. V was shortened by 8 bases and J by 4 bases, with 14 bases between the two germline ends. The germline CDR1 and CDR2 sequences are SNHLY and FYNNEI. CDR3 in amino acids: CASSRTETYGYTF. Here the CDR3 DNA reads TGTGCCAGCTCCAGGACAGAAACCTATGGCTACACCTTC.

The chain joins TRBV6-5 to TRBJ2-7; D is ambiguous. Looked up from germline, CDR1 is MNHEY and CDR2 is SVGAGI. Trimming pared 0 bases from V and 7 bases from J, leaving 13 bases between. CDR3 length equals 14 residues. The CDR3 DNA is TGTGCCAGCAGTTACTCGAGTCGGGTAGAGGAGCAGTACTTC. It specifies CASSYSSRVEEQYF.

The rearrangement joins TRBV18 to TRBJ2-4; a possible D gene is TRBD2 (5 bases). Germline V CDR1 and CDR2: KGHSH, LQKENI. CDR3 length: 16 residues. Between the trimmed V and J ends, which lost 2 bases and 9 bases, there was a span of 20 bases. Here the CDR3 reads CASSPMDWAVRGIQYF. CDR3 DNA: TGTGCCAGCTCACCAATGGACTGGGCAGTTAGAGGCATTCAGTACTTC.

J is TRBJ2-7 and V is TRBV5-1, with TRBD2 matching over 9 bases. The germline V gene encodes CDR1 SGHRS and CDR2 YFSETQ. V shed 1 base, J shed 0 bases, and the junction held 8 bases outside the gene matches. This CDR3 is 17 amino acids long. CDR3 sequence: CASSLRLAGTSSYEQYV. The CDR3 DNA follows: TGCGCCAGCAGCTTGAGGCTAGCGGGGACCAGCTCCTACGAGCAGTACGTC.

The chain uses TRBV4-3 and TRBJ1-3, with a tentative D call TRBD1 (5 bases). Trimming stripped 1 base from V and 0 bases from J, with 13 bases between. Germline V gene data show CDR1 as LGHNA and CDR2 as YSLEER. This CDR3 has 17 residues. The CDR3 DNA reads as TGCGCCAGCAGCCAAGTAGGGGCGAGGGCCTCTGGAAACACCATATATTTT. Its protein is CASSQVGARASGNTIYF.

The chain joins TRBV21-1 to TRBJ2-2; the table's D gene call, TRBD2, was not cross checked with the DNA. TRBV21-1 is deemed a pseudogene. The CDR3 totals 17 residues. The chain's CDR3 is CASSTGLAGGPGGELFF. CDR3 in DNA: TGTGCCAGCAGCACCGGACTAGCGGGGGGGCCTGGCGGGGAGCTGTTTTTT.

This clonotype came up a few times. The V and J genes are TRBV5-1 and TRBJ1-1; D gene ambiguous. Germline-derived CDR1 and CDR2 are SGHRS and YFSETQ. V lost 4 bases to trimming and J lost 1 base, with 11 bases between them. The CDR3 consists of 14 residues. Here the CDR3 reads CASSVMNRNTEAFF. CDR3 in DNA: TGCGCCAGCAGCGTGATGAACAGGAACACTGAAGCTTTCTTT.

This clonotype has a handful of counts. V is TRBV3-1 and J is TRBJ2-5, with 9 bases matching TRBD2. This CDR3 region has 17 residues. CDR1 is LGHDT, CDR2 YNNKEL, per germline (reference sequence). The V and J ends lost 0 bases and 3 bases, in that order; junction bases with no gene match: 8. Written as DNA, the CDR3 is TGTGCCAGCAGCCAAGACGTTGCTAGCGGGGCTGAAGAGACCCAGTACTTC. Translated: CASSQDVASGAEETQYF.

This clonotype has only a few counts. The rearrangement uses TRBV5-1 and TRBJ2-5, with D hard to call. Trimming stripped 7 bases from V and 4 bases from J, with 14 bases between. The germline V gene encodes CDR1 SGHRS and CDR2 YFSETQ. The CDR3 extends over 13 amino acids. CDR3 sequence (DNA): TGCGCCAGCCGACCAAGAGGAAGAGAGACCCAGTACTTC. Its translation: CASRPRGRETQYF.

This clonotype was seen more than once but under ten times. CDR3 sequence reads: CAWSGPARETQYF. The CDR3, as DNA: TGTGCCTGGAGTGGACCGGCTAGGGAGACCCAGTACTTC. V gene TRBV30 combines with J gene TRBJ2-5, with D unresolved. Germline lookup yields CDR1 GTSNPN and CDR2 SVGIG (reference sequence). The CDR3 consists of 13 residues. The V end was cut by 1 base, the J end by 5 bases, with 11 bases between.

This clonotype was observed many times. In DNA, the CDR3 is TGCGCCAGCAGGGCAGGGGACACAGATACGCAGTATTTT. This gives the protein CASRAGDTDTQYF. The chain joins TRBV5-1 to TRBJ2-3, with a tentative D call TRBD1 (6 bases). CDR3 length: 13 residues. V lost 5 bases and J 2 bases, leaving 9 bases between the germline ends. Germline CDR1 and CDR2: SGHRS and YFSETQ.

This clonotype came up a few times. The chain couples TRBV5-1 to TRBJ2-7, with 9 bases that match TRBD1. CDR3 length: 13 residues. The V gene end was trimmed by 2 bases and the J gene end by 6 bases; junction bases not matched to a gene: 3. Per the germline V gene, CDR1 is SGHRS and CDR2 is YFSETQ. CDR3 sequence reads: CASSLQGATEQYF. The CDR3 nucleotides read TGCGCCAGCAGCTTACAGGGGGCAACCGAGCAGTACTTC.

The V call is TRBV7-2, the J call TRBJ2-4; D assignment may be TRBD1 or TRBD2 (5 bases each). The V and J ends lost 3 bases and 8 bases respectively, with 14 bases between them. CDR1 is SGHTA, CDR2 FQGNSA, per germline. CDR3 size: 14 residues. CDR3 sequence reads: CASSLLGAWDIQYF. In DNA form, the CDR3 reads TGTGCCAGCAGCTTGCTCGGGGCTTGGGACATTCAGTACTTC.

The chain combines TRBV27 with TRBJ1-1; D is perhaps TRBD1 (5 bases). Trimming pared 6 bases from V and 6 bases from J, leaving 11 bases between. This CDR3 has 12 amino acids. Looked up from germline, CDR1 is MNHEY and CDR2 is SMNVEV (reference sequence). The CDR3 sequence: CASSQPGAEAFF. The CDR3 region has the DNA TGTGCCAGCAGCCAACCGGGGGCTGAAGCTTTCTTT.

This clonotype was recorded a few times. The chain has TRBV7-3 and TRBJ2-7, with TRBD2 matching 9 bases. Germline V gene sequence: CDR1 SGHTA, CDR2 FQGTGA. This CDR3 has 15 amino acids. Trimming removed 2 bases from V and 2 bases from J; junction bases left unmatched: 4. CDR3 residues: CASSLSAGGPYEQYF. Written as DNA, the CDR3 is TGTGCCAGCAGCTTATCTGCGGGGGGGCCCTACGAGCAGTACTTC.

CDR3 in amino acids: CASSSNRGRGSYEQYF. CDR3 nucleotides: TGTGCCAGCAGCTCTAACAGGGGGCGGGGCTCCTACGAGCAGTACTTC. This rearrangement joins TRBV7-6 to TRBJ2-7; 9 nucleotides agree with TRBD1. The CDR3 contains 16 residues. Unmatched junction bases numbered 7, after V lost 4 bases and J lost 0 bases. CDR1 is SGHVS, CDR2 FNYEAQ, per germline. Together with reference TRBV7-6 and TRBJ2-7, the CDR3 gives the full variable domain: GAGVSQSPRYKVTKRGQDVALRCDPISGHVSLYWYRQALGQGPEFLTYFNYEAQQDKSGLPNDRFSAERPEGSISTLTIQRTEQRDSAMYRCASSSNRGRGSYEQYFGPGTRLTVT.

The rearrangement uses TRBV20-1 and TRBJ1-5; no clear D gene. V shed 3 bases and J shed 0 bases, with 9 bases lying between them. Germline-derived CDR1 and CDR2 are DFQATT and SNEGSKA (reference sequence). CDR3 length equals 14 residues. Written as DNA, the CDR3 is TGCAGTGCTAGTACGATGATTAGCAATCAGCCCCAGCATTTT. Its translation is CSASTMISNQPQHF.

The gene calls are TRBV12-3 or TRBV12-4 and TRBJ1-5, with D possibly being TRBD1 (5 bases). The CDR3 is 15 residues long. The V end lost 5 bases, the J end lost 6 bases, and 17 bases lay between the germline ends. The CDR3 sequence: CASSPQTGGGQPQHF. Here the CDR3 DNA reads TGTGCCAGCAGTCCCCAAACCGGGGGAGGTCAGCCCCAGCATTTT.

The chain links TRBV4-2 to TRBJ2-1; D unclear. V was shortened by 0 bases and J by 0 bases, with 9 bases between the two germline ends. The CDR3 runs 16 residues. Germline V lookup: CDR1 LGHNA, CDR2 YNFKEQ. CDR3 coding DNA: TGTGCCAGCAGCCAAGAGGGCAGCAGCTCCTACAATGAGCAGTTCTTC. The encoded protein is CASSQEGSSSYNEQFF.

This clonotype came up a few times. The V gene is TRBV27, the J gene TRBJ1-5, with D perhaps matching TRBD1 (6 bases). Trimming pared 2 bases from V and 7 bases from J, leaving 18 bases between. The CDR3 covers 16 residues. Per the germline V gene, CDR1 is MNHEY and CDR2 is SMNVEV (reference sequence). CDR3 amino acids: CASSLLPGPGAQPQHF. Written as DNA, the CDR3 is TGTGCCAGCAGTTTACTACCGGGCCCGGGGGCCCAGCCCCAGCATTTT.

This clonotype was recorded a few times. The J gene is TRBJ2-3, the V gene TRBV11-2; TRBD1 matches 11 bases. Per germline, CDR1 SGHAT and CDR2 FQNNGV. This CDR3 comprises 16 residues. Trimming removed 6 bases from V and 3 bases from J; junction bases left unmatched: 8. The CDR3 here is CASSHGQGAVTDTQYF. For the CDR3, the DNA is TGTGCCAGCAGTCACGGACAGGGGGCTGTGACAGATACGCAGTATTTT.

The V call is TRBV5-4, the J call TRBJ1-1; D is perhaps TRBD1 (5 bases). Germline CDR1 and CDR2: SGHNT and YYREEE (reference sequence). V was cut by 4 bases and J by 3 bases, with 13 bases left in between. The CDR3 is 14 residues long. CDR3 loop: CASSPTGGYTEAFF. For the CDR3, the DNA is TGTGCCAGCAGCCCCACCGGGGGGTACACTGAAGCTTTCTTT.

The V and J genes are TRBV3-1 and TRBJ1-6; 9 nucleotides align to TRBD1. The CDR3 consists of 14 residues. With V trimmed by 1 base and J by 10 bases, 2 bases remained unmatched. Germline lookup yields CDR1 LGHDT and CDR2 YNNKEL (reference sequence). CDR3 in DNA: TGTGCCAGCAGCCAAGGGACAGGGGAATCACCCCTCCACTTT. Encoded protein: CASSQGTGESPLHF.

V is TRBV20-1 and J is TRBJ2-7; tentative D call: TRBD1 (5 bases). This CDR3 comprises 12 residues. Germline V CDR1 and CDR2: DFQATT, SNEGSKA (reference sequence). Trimming left V 5 bases short and J 3 bases short, with 11 bases between. The CDR3: CSASGQLYEQYV. The CDR3 DNA sequence: TGCAGTGCTTCAGGACAACTCTACGAGCAGTACGTC.

In this sample, this clonotype turned up many times. This chain connects TRBV12-3 or TRBV12-4 to TRBJ2-5; 7 positions agree with TRBD1. With V trimmed by 3 bases and J by 5 bases, 6 bases remained unmatched. The CDR3 runs to 14 residues. The CDR3: CASSFRGLIETQYF. As DNA, the CDR3 is TGTGCCAGCAGTTTTAGGGGGCTGATTGAGACCCAGTACTTC.